This TCR beta chain was sequenced in a study of cytomegalovirus exposure and HLA in healthy donors. 13 Jbeta primers and 60 Vbeta primers were used for the PCR. In the original analysis: Unique TCR beta chains totaled some 78 million in a later count, with approximately 11 million of them shared. Repertoires were generated with immunoSEQ multiplex PCR, while TCRdb's copy carries only in-frame clones and drops some. The V and J calls and clone size were taken over from that table, and D and trimming were inferred from the DNA. The table has fewer than 95,000 clones, 70% to 80% seen once. Study-level findings and limits: Several of the most significant clusters were apparently associated with common viral pathogens in a later analysis. Presence/absence analyses rested on an assumption that sequencing depth was roughly uniform across donors.

With respect to this clone: The target antigen is unknown.

The CDR3 consists of 14 residues. V was pared by 3 bases and J by 2 bases, with 4 bases of the junction left unmatched. CDR1 and CDR2 (germline): LNHNV, YYDKDF (reference sequence). The chain combines TRBV15 with TRBJ2-7, with 7 nucleotides matching TRBD1. The clonotype originates from a man aged 30 to 45 in good health and CMV-seronegative. Sample: PBMCs. The CDR3 coding sequence is TGTGCCACCAGCAGGGAGACAGGGACCTACGAGCAGTACGTC. Residues: CATSRETGTYEQYV.